This record concerns one T cell receptor (beta chain) sequence. Its target is not known. This sample is part of a study of T cells in Graves' hyperthyroidism and ophthalmopathy. Regarding the study as a whole: Most thyroid clonotypes expanded above 0.001 appeared in blood too.

Ophthalmopathy patients had moderate-to-severe active disease, CAS ≥3, NOSPECS ≥4, and disease duration under 3 months. The study excluded patients with uncontrolled infection, other autoimmune disease, pregnancy or lactation. PBMCs stemmed from under 11 ml fresh peripheral blood. V was trimmed by 5 bases and J by 1 base, leaving 8 bases between them. The CDR3 has 13 residues. Germline lookup yields CDR1 SEHNR and CDR2 FQNEAQ (reference sequence). Amplified regions were TCR beta CDR3 sequences from RNA transcripts. Primed by the HTBI set, a first-round RT-PCR was run on the TCR CDR3. Using its own MiXCR run on the multiplex PCR reads, TCRdb lists one record per CDR3 protein. The sample holds around 340,000 distinct CDR3 sequences, around 18% seen once.

The chain couples TRBV7-9 to TRBJ1-2; D call uncertain. The sample taken for sequencing was blood. The receptor comes from a woman aged 35 to 49 with Graves' ophthalmopathy. The chain's CDR3 is CASSPALNYGYTF. The CDR3 DNA follows: TGTGCCAGCAGCCCCGCCCTTAACTATGGCTACACCTTC.